A selection of T cell receptor beta chains follows, all from one sample in a study of T-cell reconstitution after alpha-beta-depleted transplantation in children. One entry per CDR3 protein, called by TCRdb with MiXCR from the PCR reads. The sample consists of about 500,000 distinct CDR3 sequences, less than 35% of them appearing once. The material sequenced was PBMCs from the stem cell graft donor, taken from the stem cell graft. These receptors were obtained from a human donor who donated a stem cell graft to a child with aplastic anemia. The CDR3 runs from the conserved cysteine through the conserved F or W. A D gene is named only where the DNA matches it firmly. Size values are once, few and many counts, or a class for expanded clones, and some rows have none.

j_call clone_size v_call d_call cdr3_length cdr3_aa cdr3_nt
TRBJ1-1 few TRBV5-4 . 15 CASSLPGSLNTEAFF TGTGCCAGCAGCTTGCCTGGCAGCCTGAACACTGAAGCTTTCTTT
TRBJ2-5 . TRBV7-9 TRBD1 13 CASSPGQAYTQYF TGTGCCAGCAGCCCCGGACAGGCCTATACCCAGTACTTC
TRBJ2-3 . TRBV18 . 15 CASSQTSVGTDTQYF TGTGCCAGCTCACAAACGTCGGTCGGCACAGATACGCAGTATTTT
TRBJ2-5 . TRBV9 TRBD1 17 CASSVAPGQGGQETQYF TGTGCCAGCAGCGTAGCTCCGGGACAGGGTGGGCAAGAGACCCAGTACTTC
TRBJ2-1 few TRBV20-1 TRBD2 20 CSALIVQGSGKVGIDNEQFF TGCAGTGCCTTAATCGTGCAGGGTAGCGGGAAGGTGGGGATCGACAATGAGCAGTTCTTC
TRBJ2-1 few TRBV7-9 TRBD2 12 CASRRTSSEQFF TGTGCCAGCAGACGGACTAGCTCTGAGCAGTTCTTC
TRBJ1-5 . TRBV7-9 TRBD1 17 CASSPTGRDSYNQPQHF TGTGCCAGCAGCCCAACCGGCCGGGACAGCTACAATCAGCCCCAGCATTTT
TRBJ1-6 . TRBV5-6 TRBD1 17 CASSLDTGTGYDSPLHF TGTGCCAGCAGCTTGGACACCGGGACAGGATATGATTCACCCCTCCACTTT
TRBJ1-1 . TRBV11-2 . 16 CASSFLGTGLVLEAFF TGTGCCAGCAGCTTTTTAGGAACAGGGCTTGTTCTTGAAGCTTTCTTT
TRBJ2-2 few TRBV11-3 TRBD1 16 CASSNRTGTNTGELFF TGTGCCAGCAGCAATCGGACAGGGACGAACACCGGGGAGCTGTTTTTT
TRBJ1-1 . TRBV5-1 TRBD1 15 CASSLTGERYTEAFF TGCGCCAGCAGCTTGACAGGGGAAAGGTACACTGAAGCTTTCTTT
TRBJ2-1 . TRBV12-3/TRBV12-4 . 13 CATLEGANNEQFF TGTGCCACCCTGGAGGGAGCGAACAATGAGCAGTTCTTC
TRBJ2-2 once TRBV12-3/TRBV12-4 . 18 CASSSSTTSGRLTGELFF .
TRBJ1-5 . TRBV29-1 . 15 CSVVLGAAGNQPQHF TGCAGCGTTGTGTTAGGGGCAGCAGGCAATCAGCCCCAGCATTTT
TRBJ1-5 few TRBV29-1 TRBD1 14 CSVPGQGSNQPQHF TGCAGCGTGCCCGGACAGGGGAGCAATCAGCCCCAGCATTTT
TRBJ1-1 . TRBV30 TRBD1 12 CAWSPGQSRAFF TGTGCCTGGAGTCCGGGACAGTCAAGGGCTTTCTTT
TRBJ1-5 few TRBV12-3/TRBV12-4 . 15 CASSLVGYSNQPQHF TGTGCCAGCAGTTTAGTAGGGTATAGCAATCAGCCCCAGCATTTT
TRBJ2-3 many TRBV5-1 . 14 CASSLGSSTDTQYF TGCGCCAGCAGCTTGGGCTCAAGCACAGATACGCAGTATTTT
TRBJ1-1 . TRBV28 . 13 CASRGTVGTEAFF TGTGCCAGCAGGGGGACGGTCGGAACTGAAGCTTTCTTT
TRBJ2-1 . TRBV5-4 TRBD1 14 CASSFDRDSNEQFF TGTGCCAGCAGCTTCGATAGGGACAGCAATGAGCAGTTCTTC
TRBJ1-2 . TRBV27 TRBD1 15 CASSSYGQEPYGYTF TGTGCCAGCAGTTCTTACGGACAGGAGCCCTATGGCTACACCTTC
TRBJ2-5 . TRBV6-2/TRBV6-3 TRBD2 17 CASSYSGLAGAQETQYF TGTGCCAGCAGTTACTCGGGACTAGCGGGAGCCCAAGAGACCCAGTACTTC
TRBJ2-1 . TRBV12-3/TRBV12-4 TRBD2 15 CASSFSSGRFDEQFF TGTGCCAGCAGTTTTTCTAGCGGGAGGTTCGATGAGCAGTTCTTC
TRBJ1-4 . TRBV13 . 14 CASSEDRANEKLFF TGTGCCAGCAGCGAAGACAGAGCTAATGAAAAACTGTTTTTT
TRBJ1-1 few TRBV12-5 . 12 CARGEMNTEAFF TGTGCTAGGGGTGAAATGAACACTGAAGCTTTCTTT
TRBJ2-5 many TRBV20-1 TRBD1 12 CSAEDREETQYF TGCAGTGCTGAGGACAGGGAAGAGACCCAGTACTTC
TRBJ2-5 . TRBV7-2 . 15 CASSSRQAGRETQYF TGTGCCAGCAGCTCTCGACAGGCAGGACGGGAGACCCAGTACTTC
TRBJ2-7 . TRBV5-4 . 16 CASSLGASSANYEQYF TGTGCCAGCAGCTTGGGGGCTTCTAGCGCTAACTACGAGCAGTACTTC
TRBJ2-3 few TRBV12-3/TRBV12-4 . 15 CASSFWDGGTDTQYF TGTGCCAGCAGTTTTTGGGACGGAGGCACAGATACGCAGTATTTT
TRBJ1-1 . TRBV19 . 15 CASSIPAGLRTEAFF TGTGCCAGTAGTATCCCGGCTGGGTTAAGGACTGAAGCTTTCTTT
TRBJ1-4 . TRBV18 . 13 CASSPIIREKLFF TGTGCCAGCTCACCCATTATTAGGGAAAAACTGTTTTTT
TRBJ2-1 few TRBV19 TRBD2 16 CASSGLAGGSYNEQFF TGTGCCAGTAGTGGATTAGCGGGAGGGTCCTACAATGAGCAGTTCTTC
TRBJ1-1 . TRBV10-1 . 15 CASSEKAAGATEAFF TGCGCCAGCAGTGAGAAGGCCGCGGGGGCGACTGAAGCTTTCTTT
TRBJ2-5 few TRBV5-6 . 13 CASRLAFLETQYF TGTGCCAGCAGACTAGCTTTCCTAGAGACCCAGTACTTC
TRBJ1-4 . TRBV7-2 . 14 CASSPDPLFQKLFF TGTGCCAGCAGTCCAGACCCCCTATTTCAAAAACTGTTTTTT
TRBJ1-1 few TRBV5-6 TRBD1 16 CASSLATGALDTEAFF TGTGCCAGCAGCTTGGCGACAGGGGCCCTGGACACTGAAGCTTTCTTT
TRBJ2-7 . TRBV7-2 TRBD2 15 CASSLSGLEGREQYF TGTGCCAGCAGCTTGTCCGGACTAGAGGGACGCGAGCAGTACTTC
TRBJ1-6 few TRBV20-1 TRBD1 14 CSARQGDYNSPLHF TGCAGTGCTAGACAGGGGGACTATAATTCACCCCTCCACTTT
TRBJ2-6 once TRBV5-4 TRBD2 19 CASSLLAGGPRSGANVLTF TGTGCCAGCAGCTTGTTGGCGGGAGGGCCTCGCTCTGGGGCCAACGTCCTGACTTTC
TRBJ1-1 few TRBV2 . 13 CASSAGGGTEAFF TGTGCCAGCAGCGCCGGGGGAGGAACTGAAGCTTTCTTT
TRBJ1-1 . TRBV3-1 . 14 CASTVGYMNTEAFF TGTGCCAGCACCGTAGGGTACATGAACACTGAAGCTTTCTTT
TRBJ2-7 . TRBV9 TRBD2 14 CASSAGTSGYEQYF TGTGCCAGCAGCGCAGGGACTAGCGGCTACGAGCAGTACTTC
TRBJ1-3 . TRBV20-1 TRBD1 14 CSAEDRGHGNTIYF TGCAGTGCTGAAGACAGGGGGCACGGAAACACCATATATTTT
TRBJ2-2 . TRBV5-8 . 14 CASTPGTQTGELFF TGTGCCAGCACACCCGGGACTCAAACCGGGGAGCTGTTTTTT
TRBJ1-2 once TRBV19 . 13 CASSPTGILGYTF TGTGCCAGTAGCCCTACAGGGATATTGGGCTACACCTTC
TRBJ1-4 few TRBV9 . 15 CASSPRRATNEKLFF TGTGCCAGCAGCCCTCGGCGGGCAACTAATGAAAAACTGTTTTTT
TRBJ2-2 few TRBV7-6 . 14 CASSRTYNTGELFF TGTGCCAGCAGTCGAACTTATAACACCGGGGAGCTGTTTTTT
TRBJ2-1 few TRBV7-2 TRBD2 15 CASSSVTSGSREQFF TGTGCCAGCAGCAGTGTAACTAGCGGGAGTCGCGAGCAGTTCTTC
TRBJ1-1 few TRBV14 TRBD1 13 CASSFTGVTEAFF TGTGCCAGCAGCTTTACAGGGGTCACTGAAGCTTTCTTT
TRBJ2-1 . TRBV9 . 16 CASSAQGLNAYNEQFF TGTGCCAGCAGCGCCCAGGGACTTAACGCCTACAATGAGCAGTTCTTC
TRBJ2-1 many TRBV7-2 TRBD2 16 CASSIGLAGGDNEQFF TGTGCCAGCAGCATCGGACTAGCGGGAGGGGACAATGAGCAGTTCTTC
TRBJ1-1 few TRBV29-1 . 13 CSVGSGPNTEAFF TGCAGCGTTGGTTCAGGACCTAACACTGAAGCTTTCTTT
TRBJ2-2 few TRBV12-3/TRBV12-4 TRBD2 17 CASSPYLAGGRTGELFF TGTGCCAGCAGTCCCTACTTGGCGGGAGGGCGGACCGGGGAGCTGTTTTTT
TRBJ2-1 . TRBV9 . 16 CASSPRFGGNYNEQFF TGTGCCAGCAGCCCCCGGTTCGGCGGGAACTACAATGAGCAGTTCTTC
TRBJ1-2 . TRBV27 TRBD1 16 CASSSGGQGANYGYTF TGTGCCAGCAGTTCGGGCGGGCAGGGGGCGAACTATGGCTACACCTTC